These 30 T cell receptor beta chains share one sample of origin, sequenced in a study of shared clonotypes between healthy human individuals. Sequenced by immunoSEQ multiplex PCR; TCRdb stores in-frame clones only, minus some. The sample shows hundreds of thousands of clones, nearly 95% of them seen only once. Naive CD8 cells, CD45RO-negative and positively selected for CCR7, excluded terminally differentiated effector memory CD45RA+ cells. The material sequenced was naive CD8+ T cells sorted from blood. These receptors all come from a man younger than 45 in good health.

The CDR3 region is CASSSTRGGETQYF. CDR3 in DNA: TGTGCCAGCAGCTCAACCAGGGGGGGAGAGACCCAGTACTTC. The J gene is TRBJ2-5, the V gene TRBV11-2, with D tentatively TRBD1 or TRBD2 (7 bases each). CDR1 is SGHAT and CDR2 is FQNNGV in the germline V gene. The V gene lost 4 bases and the J gene lost 4 bases, with 13 bases spanning the gap. This CDR3 is 14 amino acids long.

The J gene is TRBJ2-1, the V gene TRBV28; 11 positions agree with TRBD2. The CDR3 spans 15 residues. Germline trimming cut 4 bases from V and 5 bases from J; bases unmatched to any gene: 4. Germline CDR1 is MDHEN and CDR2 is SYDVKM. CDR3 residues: CASSSTSGRHNEQFF. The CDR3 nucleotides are TGTGCCAGCAGTTCCACTAGCGGGAGACACAATGAGCAGTTCTTC.

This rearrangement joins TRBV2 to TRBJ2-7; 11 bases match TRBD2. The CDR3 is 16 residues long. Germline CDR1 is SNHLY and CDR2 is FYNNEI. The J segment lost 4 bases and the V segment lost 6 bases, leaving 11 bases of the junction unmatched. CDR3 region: CASSGSGLAVSYEQYF. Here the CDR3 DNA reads TGTGCCAGCAGCGGCTCGGGACTAGCGGTTAGTTACGAGCAGTACTTC.

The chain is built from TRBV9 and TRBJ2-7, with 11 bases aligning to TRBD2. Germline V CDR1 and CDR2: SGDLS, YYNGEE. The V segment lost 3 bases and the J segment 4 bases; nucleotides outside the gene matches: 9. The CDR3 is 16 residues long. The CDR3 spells CASSAGSLAGGYEQYF. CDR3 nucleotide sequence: TGTGCCAGCAGCGCGGGGTCTCTAGCGGGAGGTTACGAGCAGTACTTC.

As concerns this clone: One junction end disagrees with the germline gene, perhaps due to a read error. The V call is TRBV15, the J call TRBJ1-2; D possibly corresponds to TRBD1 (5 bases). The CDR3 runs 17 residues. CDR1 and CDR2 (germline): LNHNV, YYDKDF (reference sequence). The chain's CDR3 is CATSSPSGTPTSYGHTF. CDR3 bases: TGTGCCACCAGCAGCCCCAGTGGGACTCCGACATCCTATGGCCACACCTTC.

CDR3 sequence reads: CASSLSFAGEIRNTIYF. In DNA, the CDR3 is TGCGCCAGCAGCTTGTCTTTCGCAGGGGAGATTCGCAACACCATATATTTT. This rearrangement joins TRBV5-1 to TRBJ1-3, with D possibly TRBD1 on 6 matching bases. The CDR3 contains 17 residues. V was pared by 1 base and J by 7 bases, with 21 bases between. Germline CDR1 reads SGHRS; CDR2 reads YFSETQ.

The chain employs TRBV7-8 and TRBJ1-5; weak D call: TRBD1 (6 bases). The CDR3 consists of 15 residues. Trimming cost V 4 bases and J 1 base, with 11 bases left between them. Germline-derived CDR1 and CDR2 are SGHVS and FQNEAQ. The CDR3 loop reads CASSSWGASNQPQHF. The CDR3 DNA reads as TGTGCCAGCAGCTCATGGGGGGCGAGCAATCAGCCCCAGCATTTT.

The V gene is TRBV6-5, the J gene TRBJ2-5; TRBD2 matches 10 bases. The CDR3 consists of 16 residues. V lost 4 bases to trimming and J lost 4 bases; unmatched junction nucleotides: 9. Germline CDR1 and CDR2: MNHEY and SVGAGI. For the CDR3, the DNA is TGTGCCAGCAGTTCGTCTAGCGGGAGTCCTTCAGAGACCCAGTACTTC. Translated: CASSSSSGSPSETQYF.

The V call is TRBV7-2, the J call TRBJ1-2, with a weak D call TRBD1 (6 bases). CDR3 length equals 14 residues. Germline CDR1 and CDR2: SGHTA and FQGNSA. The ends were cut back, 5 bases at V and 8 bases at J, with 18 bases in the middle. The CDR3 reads CASSPHGAGVGYTF. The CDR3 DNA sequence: TGTGCCAGCAGCCCCCATGGGGCAGGGGTCGGCTACACCTTC.

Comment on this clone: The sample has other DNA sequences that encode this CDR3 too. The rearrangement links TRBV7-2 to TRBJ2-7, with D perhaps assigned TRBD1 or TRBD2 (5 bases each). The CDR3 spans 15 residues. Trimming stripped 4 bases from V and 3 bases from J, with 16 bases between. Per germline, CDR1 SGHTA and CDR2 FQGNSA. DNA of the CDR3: TGTGCCAGCAGCTCATACCGGGGCCCTAACTACGAGCAGTACTTC. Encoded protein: CASSSYRGPNYEQYF.

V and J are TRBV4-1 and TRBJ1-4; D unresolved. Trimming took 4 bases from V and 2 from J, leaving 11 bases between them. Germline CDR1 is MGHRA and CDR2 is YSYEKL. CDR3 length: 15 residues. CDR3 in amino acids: CASSPFHPTNEKLFF. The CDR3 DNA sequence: TGCGCCAGCAGCCCTTTTCACCCTACTAATGAAAAACTGTTTTTT.

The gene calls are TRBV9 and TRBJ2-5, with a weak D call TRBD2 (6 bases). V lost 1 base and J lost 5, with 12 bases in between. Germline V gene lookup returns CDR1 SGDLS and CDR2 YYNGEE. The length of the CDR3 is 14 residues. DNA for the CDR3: TGTGCCAGCAGCGTATCGGGGACTTGGGAGACCCAGTACTTC. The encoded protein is CASSVSGTWETQYF.

The CDR3 DNA reads as TGTGCCAGCAGCCAGCCTCGGGGCCCTGGGGCCAACGTCCTGACTTTC. Amino acid sequence: CASSQPRGPGANVLTF. This rearrangement joins TRBV25-1 to TRBJ2-6; either TRBD1 or TRBD2 may supply D (5 bases each). This CDR3 is built from 16 residues. With 6 bases removed from V and 2 bases from J, the gap between germline ends came to 14 bases. Per germline, CDR1 MGHDK and CDR2 SYGVNS.

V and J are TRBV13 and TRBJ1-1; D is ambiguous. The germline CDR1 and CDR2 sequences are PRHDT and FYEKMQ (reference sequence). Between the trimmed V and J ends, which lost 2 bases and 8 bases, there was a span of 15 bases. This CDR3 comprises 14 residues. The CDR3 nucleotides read TGTGCCAGCAGCTTACCCCGGGCGCAAAAAGAAGCTTTCTTT. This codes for CASSLPRAQKEAFF.

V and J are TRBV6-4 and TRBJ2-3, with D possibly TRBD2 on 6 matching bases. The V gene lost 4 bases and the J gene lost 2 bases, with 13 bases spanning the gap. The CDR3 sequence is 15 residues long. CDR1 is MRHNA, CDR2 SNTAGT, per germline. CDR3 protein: CASSAGSGFTDTQYF. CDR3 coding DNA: TGTGCCAGCAGTGCGGGTAGCGGTTTCACAGATACGCAGTATTTT.

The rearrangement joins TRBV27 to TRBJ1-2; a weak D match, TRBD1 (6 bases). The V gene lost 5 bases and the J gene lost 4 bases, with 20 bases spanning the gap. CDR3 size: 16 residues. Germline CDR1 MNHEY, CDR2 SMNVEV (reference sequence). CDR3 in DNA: TGTGCCAGCAGTCCGATGAACAGGGAAAGGAGCTATGGCTACACCTTC. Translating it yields CASSPMNRERSYGYTF.

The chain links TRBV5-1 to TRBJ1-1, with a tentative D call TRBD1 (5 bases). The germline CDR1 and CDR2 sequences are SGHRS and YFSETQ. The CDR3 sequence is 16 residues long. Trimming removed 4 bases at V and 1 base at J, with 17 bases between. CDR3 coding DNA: TGCGCCAGCAGCCCGCCGGACACATTAGAGAACACTGAAGCTTTCTTT. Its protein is CASSPPDTLENTEAFF.

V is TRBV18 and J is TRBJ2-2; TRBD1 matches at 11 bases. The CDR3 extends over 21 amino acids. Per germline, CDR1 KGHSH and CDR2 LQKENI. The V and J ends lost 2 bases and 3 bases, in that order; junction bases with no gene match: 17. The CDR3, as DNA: TGTGCCAGCTCACCATGGGCCCCCGGGACAGGGGGAAAAGGAGACACCGGGGAGCTGTTTTTT. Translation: CASSPWAPGTGGKGDTGELFF.

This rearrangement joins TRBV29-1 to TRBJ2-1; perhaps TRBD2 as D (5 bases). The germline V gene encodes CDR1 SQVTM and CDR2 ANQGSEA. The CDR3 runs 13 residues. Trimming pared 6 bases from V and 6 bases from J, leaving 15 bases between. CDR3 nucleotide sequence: TGCAGCGTCGGAGGACTGGCTGGCAATGAGCAGTTCTTC. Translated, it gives CSVGGLAGNEQFF.

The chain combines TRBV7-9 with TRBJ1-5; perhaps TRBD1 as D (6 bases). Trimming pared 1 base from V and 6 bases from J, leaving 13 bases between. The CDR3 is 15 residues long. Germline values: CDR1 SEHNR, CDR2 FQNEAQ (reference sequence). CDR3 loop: CASSLEGEAGQPQHF. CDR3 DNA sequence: TGTGCCAGCAGCTTAGAGGGGGAGGCAGGTCAGCCCCAGCATTTT.

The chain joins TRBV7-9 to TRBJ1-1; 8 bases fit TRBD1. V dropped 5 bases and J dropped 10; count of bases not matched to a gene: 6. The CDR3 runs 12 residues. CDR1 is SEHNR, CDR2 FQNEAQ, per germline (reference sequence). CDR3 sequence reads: CASSARGRGAFF. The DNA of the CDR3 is TGTGCCAGCAGCGCCAGGGGGCGGGGAGCTTTCTTT.

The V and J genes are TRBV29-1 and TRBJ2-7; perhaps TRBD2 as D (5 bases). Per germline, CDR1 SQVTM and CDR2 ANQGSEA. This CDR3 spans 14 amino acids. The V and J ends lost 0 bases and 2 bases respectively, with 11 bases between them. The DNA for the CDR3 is TGCAGCGTTGAAGATCTAGAGGGCCCCTACGAGCAGTACTTC. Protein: CSVEDLEGPYEQYF.

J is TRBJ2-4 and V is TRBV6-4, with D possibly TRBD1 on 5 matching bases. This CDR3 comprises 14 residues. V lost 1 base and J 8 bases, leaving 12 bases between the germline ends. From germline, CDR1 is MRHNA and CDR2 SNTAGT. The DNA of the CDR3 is TGTGCCAGCAGTGACTGGGCAGGGTCCGACATTCAGTACTTC. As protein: CASSDWAGSDIQYF.

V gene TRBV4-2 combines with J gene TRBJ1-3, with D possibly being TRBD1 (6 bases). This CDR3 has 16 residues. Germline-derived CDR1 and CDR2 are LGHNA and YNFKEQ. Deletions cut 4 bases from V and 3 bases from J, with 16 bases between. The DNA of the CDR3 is TGTGCCAGCAGCCCCCAAGGGGGTAGTCTTGGAAACACCATATATTTT. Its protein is CASSPQGGSLGNTIYF.

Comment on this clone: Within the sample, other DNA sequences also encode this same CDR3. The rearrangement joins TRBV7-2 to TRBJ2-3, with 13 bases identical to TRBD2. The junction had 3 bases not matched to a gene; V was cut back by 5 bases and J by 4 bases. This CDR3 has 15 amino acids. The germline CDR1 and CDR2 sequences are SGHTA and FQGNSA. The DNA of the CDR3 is TGTGCCAGCAGCAGAACTAGCGGGAGGGCAGATACGCAGTATTTT. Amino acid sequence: CASSRTSGRADTQYF.

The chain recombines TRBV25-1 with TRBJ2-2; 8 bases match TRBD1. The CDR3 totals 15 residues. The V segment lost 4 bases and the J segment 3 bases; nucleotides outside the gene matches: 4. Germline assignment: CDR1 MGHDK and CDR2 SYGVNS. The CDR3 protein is CASSGAGGYTGELFF. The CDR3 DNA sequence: TGTGCCAGCAGTGGAGCAGGGGGCTACACCGGGGAGCTGTTTTTT.

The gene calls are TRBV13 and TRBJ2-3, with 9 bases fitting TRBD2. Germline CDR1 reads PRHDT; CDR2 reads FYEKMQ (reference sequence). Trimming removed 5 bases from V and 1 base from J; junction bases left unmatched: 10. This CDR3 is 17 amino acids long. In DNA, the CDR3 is TGTGCCAGCAGCCCCCTGGCGGGAGGGCCCGGCACAGATACGCAGTATTTT. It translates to CASSPLAGGPGTDTQYF.

DNA of the CDR3: TGTGCCAGCAGCTTAGAACTTGGGTTTACTAACAATGAGCAGTTCTTC. It is translated as CASSLELGFTNNEQFF. The chain carries TRBV7-9 and TRBJ2-1; D not certain. The CDR3 runs 16 residues. Trimming cost V 1 base and J 5 bases, with 15 bases left between them. Germline V CDR1 and CDR2: SEHNR, FQNEAQ (reference sequence).

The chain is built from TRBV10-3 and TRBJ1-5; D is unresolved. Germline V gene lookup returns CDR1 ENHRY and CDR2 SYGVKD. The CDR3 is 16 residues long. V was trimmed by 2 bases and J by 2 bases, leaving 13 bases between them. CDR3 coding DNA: TGTGCCATCAGTGAGGCCATTGTCTCTCGCAATCAGCCCCAGCATTTT. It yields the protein CAISEAIVSRNQPQHF.

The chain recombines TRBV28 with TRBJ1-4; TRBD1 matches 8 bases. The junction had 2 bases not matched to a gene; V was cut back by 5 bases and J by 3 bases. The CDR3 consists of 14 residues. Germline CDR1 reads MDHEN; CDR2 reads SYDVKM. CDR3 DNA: TGTGCCAGCAGTCCGGGACAGGCTAATGAAAAACTGTTTTTT. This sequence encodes CASSPGQANEKLFF.